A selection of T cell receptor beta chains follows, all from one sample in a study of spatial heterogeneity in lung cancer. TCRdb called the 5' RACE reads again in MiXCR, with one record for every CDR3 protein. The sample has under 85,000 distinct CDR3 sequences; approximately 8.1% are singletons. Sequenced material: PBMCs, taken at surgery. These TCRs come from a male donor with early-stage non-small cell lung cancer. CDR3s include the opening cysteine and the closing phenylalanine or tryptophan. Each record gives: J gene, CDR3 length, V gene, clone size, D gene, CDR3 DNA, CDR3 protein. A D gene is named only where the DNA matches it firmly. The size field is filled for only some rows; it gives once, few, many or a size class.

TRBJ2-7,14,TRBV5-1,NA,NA,TGCGCCAGCAGCTCCGGGACATTGGGGTACGAGCAGTACTTC,CASSSGTLGYEQYF
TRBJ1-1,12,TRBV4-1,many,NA,TGCGCCAGCAGCCAAATGGGAGGTGAAGCTTTCTTT,CASSQMGGEAFF
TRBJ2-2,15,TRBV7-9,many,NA,TGTGCCAGCAGCCCAGGTTTCTCAGTGACCGGGGAGCTGTTTTTT,CASSPGFSVTGELFF
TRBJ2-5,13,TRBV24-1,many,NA,TGTGCCACCGGAACAACGAATCAAGAGACCCAGTACTTC,CATGTTNQETQYF
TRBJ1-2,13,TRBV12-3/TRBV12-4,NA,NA,TGTGCCAGCGGCCAGACAGAGTTCTATGGCTACACCTTC,CASGQTEFYGYTF
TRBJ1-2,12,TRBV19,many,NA,TGTGCCAGTAGTATGATTGGGACCGGCTACACCTTC,CASSMIGTGYTF
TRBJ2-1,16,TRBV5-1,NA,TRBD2,TGCGCCAGCAGGTGGAAACTAGCGGGAGGCGACAATGAGCAGTTCTTC,CASRWKLAGGDNEQFF
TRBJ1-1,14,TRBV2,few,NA,TGTGCCAGCAGTTCTTTAAGACAGAACACTGAAGCTTTCTTT,CASSSLRQNTEAFF
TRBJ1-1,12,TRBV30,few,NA,TGTGCCTGGAGTGTCCGGGGGACTGAAGCTTTCTTT,CAWSVRGTEAFF
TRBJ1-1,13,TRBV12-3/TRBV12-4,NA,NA,TGTGCCAGCAGTTTTGGGGCTCGTACTGAAGCTTTCTTT,CASSFGARTEAFF
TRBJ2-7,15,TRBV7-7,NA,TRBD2,TGTGCTAGCAGCTTAGAAGTGGGAGGGATCTACGAGCAGTACTTC,CASSLEVGGIYEQYF
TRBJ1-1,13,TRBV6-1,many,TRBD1,TGTGCCAGCAGTACAGGGGTAGGGACTGAAGCTTTCTTT,CASSTGVGTEAFF
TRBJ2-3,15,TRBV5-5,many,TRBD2,TGTGCCAGCAGCGGACTAGCGGTCTTCGGAGATACGCAGTATTTT,CASSGLAVFGDTQYF
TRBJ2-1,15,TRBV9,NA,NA,TGTGCCAGCAGCGTAGGGGGTTTTGAGGACAATGAGCAGTTCTTC,CASSVGGFEDNEQFF
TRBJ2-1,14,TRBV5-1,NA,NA,TGCGCCAGCAGCTTGGCCCGGCAGACCAATGAGCAGTTCTTC,CASSLARQTNEQFF